Sequencing of this TCR beta chain was carried out in a study of metastatic and nonmetastatic thyroid tumors. Study-level background: Malignant and benign thyroid patients had repertoires compared in peripheral blood and tumor or nodule tissue.

In the authors' workflow: The study took CDR3 differences across clinicopathological groups and made a distant-metastasis classifier for papillary thyroid cancer from them. MiXCR was used by TCRdb to re-call the PCR reads. The V and J calls shown here were made by TCRdb, not taken from the authors' results. Seen here are 30,000 to 40,000 clones, 25% to 35% observed once, and the top ten hold less than 9%. Not a single patient had been given any form of treatment at any point before undergoing thyroid surgery. Germline trimming cut 7 bases from V and 4 bases from J; bases unmatched to any gene: 10. Germline V gene lookup returns CDR1 SGHTA and CDR2 FQGTGA. The CDR3 covers 16 residues.

This chain joins TRBV7-3 and TRBJ1-1; 12 bases agree with TRBD1. The TCR sequence derives from a female donor with papillary thyroid cancer or a benign thyroid nodule (not recorded which). Some clones in this sample may be carry-over from other donors' samples. Material: blood. The CDR3 protein is CASTPGTGGEFTEAFF. CDR3 DNA: TGTGCCAGCACCCCTGGGACAGGGGGCGAATTCACTGAAGCTTTCTTT.